The 21 T cell receptor beta chains given below trace back to one sample, sequenced in a study of beta chain features in type 1 diabetes. Expressed TCRB transcripts got sequenced, as all isolated RNA was reverse transcribed. The method was immunoSEQ multiplex PCR; TCRdb's version includes in-frame clones alone and lacks a portion of them. The sample holds fewer than 200,000 clones, approximately 13% seen once. The specimen was central memory CD4+ T cells from blood. These receptors were obtained from a woman younger than 30 in good health.

The chain is built from TRBV11-2 and TRBJ2-1; 10 bases line up with TRBD2. CDR3 length equals 15 residues. CDR1 and CDR2 from the germline V gene are SGHAT and FQNNGV. With V trimmed by 5 bases and J by 0 bases, 1 base remained unmatched. CDR3 protein: CASSRTSGSYNEQFF. In DNA form, the CDR3 reads TGTGCCAGCAGCAGGACTAGCGGCTCCTACAATGAGCAGTTCTTC. The variable domain in full, completed from reference TRBV11-2 and TRBJ2-1, reads EAGVAQSPRYKIIEKRQSVAFWCNPISGHATLYWYQQILGQGPKLLIQFQNNGVVDDSQLPKDRFSAERLKGVDSTLKIQPAKLEDSAVYLCASSRTSGSYNEQFFGPGTRLTVL.

The chain is built from TRBV7-9 and TRBJ1-2, with D hard to call. The length of the CDR3 is 12 residues. The V end lost 2 bases, the J end lost 7 bases, and 8 bases lay between the germline ends. CDR1 is SEHNR and CDR2 is FQNEAQ in the germline V gene (reference sequence). DNA of the CDR3: TGTGCCAGCAGCTTAAATTCAGGTGGCTACACCTTC. The encoded protein is CASSLNSGGYTF.

The chain recombines TRBV5-4 with TRBJ2-1; the D gene is possibly TRBD2 (6 bases). The CDR3 loop spans 12 amino acids. V was cut by 4 bases and J by 7 bases, with 9 bases left in between. Looked up from germline, CDR1 is SGHNT and CDR2 is YYREEE (reference sequence). The CDR3 protein is CASSLLANEQFF. The CDR3 coding sequence is TGTGCCAGCAGCCTACTAGCAAATGAGCAGTTCTTC. Combining the CDR3 with reference TRBV5-4 and TRBJ2-1 gives the whole variable domain ETGVTQSPTHLIKTRGQQVTLRCSSQSGHNTVSWYQQALGQGPQFIFQYYREEENGRGNFPPRFSGLQFPNYSSELNVNALELDDSALYLCASSLLANEQFFGPGTRLTVL.

This clone has only a few counts. The CDR3 nucleotides are TGTGCCTGGAGCCCCCAGCAGGGATCTGGCTACACCTTC. Translated, it gives CAWSPQQGSGYTF. The chain recombines TRBV30 with TRBJ1-2; possibly TRBD1 for D (5 bases). The CDR3 extends over 13 amino acids. The V gene's germline CDR1 is GTSNPN and CDR2 SVGIG (reference sequence). Trimming cost V 3 bases and J 7 bases, with 15 bases left between them.

This clone was detected only a few times. The chain recombines TRBV7-2 with TRBJ2-5, with 7 bases aligning to TRBD1. Germline-derived CDR1 and CDR2 are SGHTA and FQGNSA. This CDR3 spans 13 amino acids. The V gene end was trimmed by 5 bases and the J gene end by 5 bases; junction bases not matched to a gene: 5. CDR3 protein: CASSNRGGETQYF. Written as DNA, the CDR3 is TGTGCCAGCAGCAACAGGGGCGGGGAGACCCAGTACTTC.

This clone is a singleton in its sample. The chain joins TRBV7-9 to TRBJ2-3; the match to TRBD2 covers 8 bases. With 5 bases clipped from V and 4 bases from J, the junction kept 14 bases outside the gene matches. The CDR3 spans 17 residues. The germline CDR1 and CDR2 sequences are SEHNR and FQNEAQ (reference sequence). CDR3 in amino acids: CASSRLPGLEVADTQYF. For the CDR3, the DNA is TGTGCCAGCAGCCGACTACCGGGACTAGAGGTGGCAGATACGCAGTATTTT. The full variable domain, its missing parts supplied by reference TRBV7-9 and TRBJ2-3, is DTGVSQNPRHKITKRGQNVTFRCDPISEHNRLYWYRQTLGQGPEFLTYFQNEAQLEKSRLLSDRFSAERPKGSFSTLEIQRTEQGDSAMYLCASSRLPGLEVADTQYFGPGTRLTVL.

This clone occurred a few times. This chain links TRBV27 with TRBJ2-1, with 8 bases that match TRBD2. V shed 11 bases and J 9 bases; nucleotides not matched to a gene: 12. The germline V gene encodes CDR1 MNHEY and CDR2 SMNVEV (reference sequence). CDR3 length: 13 residues. The CDR3 loop reads CAGSTRAGGEQFF. As DNA, the CDR3 is TGTGCCGGCTCAACAAGGGCGGGAGGTGAGCAGTTCTTC.

This clone was counted ten times or more. The V gene is TRBV13, the J gene TRBJ2-5; 10 nucleotides line up with TRBD1. The junction had 8 bases not matched to a gene; V was cut back by 5 bases and J by 5 bases. This CDR3 spans 15 amino acids. Germline assignment: CDR1 PRHDT and CDR2 FYEKMQ (reference sequence). The CDR3 DNA sequence: TGTGCCAGCAGCCCGAGGACAGGGGGATGGGAGACCCAGTACTTC. It translates to CASSPRTGGWETQYF.

This clone was picked up a small number of times. V gene TRBV30 combines with J gene TRBJ1-5, with 10 bases aligning to TRBD1. The length of the CDR3 is 17 residues. CDR1 and CDR2 from the germline V gene are GTSNPN and SVGIG (reference sequence). V lost 0 bases, J lost 3 bases, and 8 bases stayed unmatched. CDR3 sequence reads: CAWSVLGQGDINQPQHF. The CDR3 nucleotides are TGTGCCTGGAGTGTATTAGGACAGGGGGATATCAATCAGCCCCAGCATTTT.

This clone was picked up a small number of times. J is TRBJ1-5 and V is TRBV18, with TRBD1 matching over 7 bases. CDR1 KGHSH and CDR2 LQKENI come from the germline V gene. V was pared by 5 bases and J by 6 bases, with 4 bases of the junction left unmatched. This CDR3 has 13 residues. The chain's CDR3 is CASSSDRVQPQHF. For the CDR3, the DNA is TGTGCCAGCTCATCTGACAGGGTTCAGCCCCAGCATTTT.

The chain joins TRBV5-1 to TRBJ2-7; D is uncertain. The CDR3 sequence is 15 residues long. CDR1 is SGHRS, CDR2 YFSETQ, per germline. Trimming shortened V by 6 bases and J by 2 bases, and 18 bases separated the two germline ends. CDR3 amino acids: CASNTNTPGPYEQYF. The CDR3 bases are TGCGCCAGCAATACTAATACACCCGGCCCCTACGAGCAGTACTTC.

This clone has just a few counts. This chain joins TRBV7-2 and TRBJ2-6; tentatively, D is TRBD2 (7 bases). Trimming cost V 3 bases and J 0 bases, with 12 bases left between them. The CDR3 has 17 amino acids. Germline values: CDR1 SGHTA, CDR2 FQGNSA. The CDR3 DNA reads TGTGCCAGCAGCTTCAAAGGGGGGGACTCTGGGGCCAACGTCCTGACTTTC. Its protein product is CASSFKGGDSGANVLTF.

This chain connects TRBV28 to TRBJ2-7; no definite D call. The CDR3 spans 12 residues. The germline gives CDR1 MDHEN, CDR2 SYDVKM. Trimming pared 3 bases from V and 6 bases from J, leaving 9 bases between. The CDR3 loop is CASSLVPREQYF. The CDR3 DNA is TGTGCCAGCAGTTTGGTCCCGCGCGAGCAGTACTTC.

This clone has ten or more counts. Written as DNA, the CDR3 is TGTGCCAGCAGCTACGCGACAGGGAGGGAGACCCAGTACTTC. It yields the protein CASSYATGRETQYF. The chain carries TRBV7-9 and TRBJ2-5; D may be TRBD1 (7 bases). CDR3 length equals 14 residues. The ends were cut back, 4 bases at V and 5 bases at J, with 14 bases in the middle. Germline loops: CDR1 SEHNR, CDR2 FQNEAQ (reference sequence).

The rearrangement joins TRBV5-1 to TRBJ1-4; unclear D gene. The V end lost 0 bases, the J end lost 0 bases, and 12 bases lay between the germline ends. CDR1 is SGHRS, CDR2 YFSETQ, per germline. The CDR3 extends over 17 amino acids. Here the CDR3 reads CASSLVAGYATNEKLFF. In nucleotides, the CDR3 is TGCGCCAGCAGCTTGGTGGCAGGATATGCAACTAATGAAAAACTGTTTTTT.

This clone was observed a handful of times. The chain carries TRBV11-2 and TRBJ2-1; D is ambiguous. CDR3 length: 14 amino acids. V dropped 0 bases and J dropped 8 bases, with 11 bases sitting between them. Germline CDR1 reads SGHAT; CDR2 reads FQNNGV. This CDR3 reads CASSLERGRDEQFF. Here the CDR3 DNA reads TGTGCCAGCAGCTTAGAGCGCGGCCGGGATGAGCAGTTCTTC.

Here the CDR3 DNA reads TGTGCCAGCAGCCTATCCCTGGGCAGGGGGCCACCCGGGGGCTACACCTTC. It is translated as CASSLSLGRGPPGGYTF. The chain recombines TRBV28 with TRBJ1-2, with TRBD1 matching over 8 bases. V lost 6 bases, J lost 8 bases, and 20 bases stayed unmatched. Germline values: CDR1 MDHEN, CDR2 SYDVKM. The CDR3 is 17 amino acids.

This clone showed up just a few times. V gene TRBV6-6 combines with J gene TRBJ2-1; 10 bases are a match to TRBD1. The CDR3 contains 15 residues. Germline V gene lookup returns CDR1 MNHNY and CDR2 SVGAGI (reference sequence). Trimming at V came to 5 bases and at J to 6 bases, leaving 7 bases not matched to a gene. This chain's CDR3 is CASSDRGRHGNEQFF. The CDR3, as DNA: TGTGCCAGCAGTGACAGGGGGCGGCATGGCAATGAGCAGTTCTTC.

The chain links TRBV19 to TRBJ1-5; 7 positions match TRBD1. J gave up 6 bases and V 7 bases, and 6 bases lay outside the gene matches. Germline V lookup: CDR1 LNHDA, CDR2 SQIVND (reference sequence). This CDR3 is 13 amino acids long. CDR3 sequence: CASNDRDGQPQHF. The CDR3 DNA follows: TGTGCCAGTAACGACAGGGATGGTCAGCCCCAGCATTTT.

This chain connects TRBV4-2 to TRBJ2-7; tentative D call: TRBD2 (5 bases). The CDR3 contains 15 residues. Germline V CDR1 and CDR2: LGHNA, YNFKEQ. Trimming removed 0 bases at V and 2 bases at J, with 11 bases between. CDR3 amino acids: CASSQDFSAPYEQYF. As DNA, the CDR3 is TGTGCCAGCAGCCAAGATTTTAGCGCTCCCTACGAGCAGTACTTC.

V is TRBV4-2 and J is TRBJ2-3, with D perhaps TRBD2 (5 bases). Germline CDR1 is LGHNA and CDR2 is YNFKEQ. The CDR3 loop spans 18 amino acids. Trimming stripped 0 bases from V and 1 base from J, with 17 bases between. The CDR3 protein is CASSQDLWLASGTDTQYF. The CDR3 coding sequence is TGTGCCAGCAGCCAAGACCTGTGGCTAGCTTCTGGCACAGATACGCAGTATTTT.